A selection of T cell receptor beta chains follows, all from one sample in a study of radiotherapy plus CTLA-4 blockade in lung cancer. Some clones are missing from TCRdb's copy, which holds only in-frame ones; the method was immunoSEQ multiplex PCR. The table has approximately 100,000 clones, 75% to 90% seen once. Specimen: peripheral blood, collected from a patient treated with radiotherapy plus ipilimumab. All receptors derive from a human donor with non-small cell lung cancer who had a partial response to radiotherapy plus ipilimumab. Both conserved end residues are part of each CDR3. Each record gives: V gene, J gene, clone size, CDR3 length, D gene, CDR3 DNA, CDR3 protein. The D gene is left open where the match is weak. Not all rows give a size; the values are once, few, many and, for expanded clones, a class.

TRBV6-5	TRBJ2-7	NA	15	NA	TGTGCCAGCAGTTACTCGCTTGGGAGCTCCTACGAGCAGTACTTC	CASSYSLGSSYEQYF
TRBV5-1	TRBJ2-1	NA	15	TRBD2	TGCGCCAGCAGCTTGGCTAGCGGCGCCTACAATGAGCAGTTCTTC	CASSLASGAYNEQFF
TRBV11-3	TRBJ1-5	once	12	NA	TGTGCCAGCAGCTTCGAACAGGGGCCCCAGCATTTT	CASSFEQGPQHF
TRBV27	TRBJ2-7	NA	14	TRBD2	TGTGCCAGCAGTTTAACAGGCGGGAGGTACGAGCAGTACTTC	CASSLTGGRYEQYF
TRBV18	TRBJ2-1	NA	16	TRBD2	TGTGCCAGCTCACCAGGATCTAGCGGCTCCTACAATGAGCAGTTCTTC	CASSPGSSGSYNEQFF
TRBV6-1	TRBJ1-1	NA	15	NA	TGTGCCAGCAGTGAAGGCGGTGGGTGGTCCACTGAAGCTTTCTTT	CASSEGGGWSTEAFF
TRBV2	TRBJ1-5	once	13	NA	TGTGCCAGCAGTCCCGACACCAATCAGCCCCAGCATTTT	CASSPDTNQPQHF
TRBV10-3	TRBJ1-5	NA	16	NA	TGTGCCATCAGTGACCCTTCGAGGGGGGGGAATCAGCCCCAGCATTTT	CAISDPSRGGNQPQHF
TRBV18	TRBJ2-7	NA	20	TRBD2	TGTGCCAGCTCACCACATACTCCGGGACTAGCGGGAGAGGCATCCTACGAGCAGTACTTC	CASSPHTPGLAGEASYEQYF
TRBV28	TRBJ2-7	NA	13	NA	TGTGCCAGTAAGGCGCCAGGTCTTTACGAGCAGTACTTC	CASKAPGLYEQYF
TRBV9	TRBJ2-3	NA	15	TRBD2	TGTGCCAGCAGCGTTCGAGCGGGACCCACAGATACGCAGTATTTT	CASSVRAGPTDTQYF
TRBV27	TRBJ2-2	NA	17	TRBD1	TGTGCCAGCAGTTTATCTGCAGGGGGCCGGAACACCGGGGAGCTGTTTTTT	CASSLSAGGRNTGELFF
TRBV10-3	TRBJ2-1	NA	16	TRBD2	TGTGCCATCAGGGGGACTAGCGGGAGTATCTACAATGAGCAGTTCTTC	CAIRGTSGSIYNEQFF
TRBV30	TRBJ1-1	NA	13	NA	TGTGCCTGGAGTGTACAGATGAACACTGAAGCTTTCTTT	CAWSVQMNTEAFF
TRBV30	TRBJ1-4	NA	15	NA	TGTGCCTTTGTTACGCCAGGGGCCCTTAATGAAAAACTGTTTTTT	CAFVTPGALNEKLFF
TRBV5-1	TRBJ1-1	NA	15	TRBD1	TGCGCCAGCAGCTTGGAGTACAGGGGGAACACTGAAGCTTTCTTT	CASSLEYRGNTEAFF
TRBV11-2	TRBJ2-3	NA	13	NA	TGTGCCAGTTCTGGCGGGAACACAGATACGCAGTATTTT	CASSGGNTDTQYF
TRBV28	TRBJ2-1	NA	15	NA	TGTGCCAGCAGTCTCCCTGGAGCGGTCTACAATGAGCAGTTCTTC	CASSLPGAVYNEQFF
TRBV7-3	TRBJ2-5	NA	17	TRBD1	TGTGCCAGCAGCACAAAGGGGGACAGCCAAATACAAGAGACCCAGTACTTC	CASSTKGDSQIQETQYF
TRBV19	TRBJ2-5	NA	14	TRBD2	TGTGCCAGTAGTATAGCGGGAGGTCAAGAGACCCAGTACTTC	CASSIAGGQETQYF
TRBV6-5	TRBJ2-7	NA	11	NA	TGTGCCAGCAGCCATGGAGGCGAGCAGTACTTC	CASSHGGEQYF
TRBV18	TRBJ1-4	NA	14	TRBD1	TGTGCCAGCTCACCACGACAGGGGAACGAAAAACTGTTTTTT	CASSPRQGNEKLFF
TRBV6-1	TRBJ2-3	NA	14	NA	TGTGCCAGCAGGGGGGACTTTGGGACAGATACGCAGTATTTT	CASRGDFGTDTQYF
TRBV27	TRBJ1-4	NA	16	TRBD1	TGTGCCAGCAGTTGGCAGGGGGCGGCGTTATCACGAAAACTGTTTTTT	CASSWQGAALSRKLFF
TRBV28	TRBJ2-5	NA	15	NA	TGTGCCAGCAGTTTAGTGGGGGCCGCGGGAGAGACCCAGTACTTC	CASSLVGAAGETQYF
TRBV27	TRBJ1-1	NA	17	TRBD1	TGTGCCAGCAGTTTATCGATTCGACAGGGGGGAAACACTGAAGCTTTCTTT	CASSLSIRQGGNTEAFF
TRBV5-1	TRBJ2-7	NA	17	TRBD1	TGCGCCAGCAGCCTAATTCCTCCGGGACAGGTTTCCTACGAGCAGTACTTC	CASSLIPPGQVSYEQYF
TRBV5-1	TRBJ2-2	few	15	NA	TGCGCCAGCAGCTTTGGAGGCAGGGGCACCGGGGAGCTGTTTTTT	CASSFGGRGTGELFF
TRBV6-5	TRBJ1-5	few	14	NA	TGTGCCAGCAGTGTGTGGAGTTCCAATCAGCCCCAGCATTTT	CASSVWSSNQPQHF
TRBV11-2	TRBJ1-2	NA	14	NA	TGTGCCAGCAGCCAAACAGGGTCGAACTATGGCTACACCTTC	CASSQTGSNYGYTF
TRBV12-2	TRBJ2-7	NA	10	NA	TGTGCAAGTCGTTCTTACGAGCAGTACTTC	CASRSYEQYF
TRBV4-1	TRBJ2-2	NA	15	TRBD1	TGCGCCAGCAGCCAGGAGACAGGGGCAATCGGGGAGCTGTTTTTT	CASSQETGAIGELFF
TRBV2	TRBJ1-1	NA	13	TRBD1	TGTGCCAGCAAACAGGGGGGGACGACTGAAGCTTTCTTT	CASKQGGTTEAFF
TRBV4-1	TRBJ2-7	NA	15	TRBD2	TGCGCCAGCAGTTACGCGTCCAGCGGGAGCTACGAGCAGTACTTC	CASSYASSGSYEQYF
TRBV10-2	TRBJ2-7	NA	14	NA	TGCGCCAGCAGTGAACCGGGTGTGACCTACGAGCAGTACTTC	CASSEPGVTYEQYF
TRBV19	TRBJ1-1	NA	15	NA	TGTGCCAGTAGTAGAGGTGGCAGCTTGAACACTGAAGCTTTCTTT	CASSRGGSLNTEAFF
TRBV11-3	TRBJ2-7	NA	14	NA	TGTGCCAGCAGCTTACGATCAGGGGCCTACGAGCAGTACTTC	CASSLRSGAYEQYF
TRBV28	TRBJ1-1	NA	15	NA	TGTGCCAGCAGCTCCGCAGGGGCCAGAAACACTGAAGCTTTCTTT	CASSSAGARNTEAFF
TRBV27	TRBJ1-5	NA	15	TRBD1	TGTGCCAGCAGTTTTAACAGGGGGCCGGATCAGCCCCAGCATTTT	CASSFNRGPDQPQHF
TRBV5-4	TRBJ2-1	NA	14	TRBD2	TGTGCCAGCAGCTGGACTAGCGGGAGGGGTGAGCAGTTCTTC	CASSWTSGRGEQFF
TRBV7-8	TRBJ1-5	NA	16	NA	TGTGCCAGCAGCTTAACATCCCTAGGGGTTGATCAGCCCCAGCATTTT	CASSLTSLGVDQPQHF
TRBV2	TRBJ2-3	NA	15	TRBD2	TGTGCCAGCAGTGAAGTCGAGCGGGACACAGATACGCAGTATTTT	CASSEVERDTDTQYF
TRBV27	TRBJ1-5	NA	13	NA	TGTGCCAGCAGTTATGGCAGGGGTCAGCCCCAGCATTTT	CASSYGRGQPQHF
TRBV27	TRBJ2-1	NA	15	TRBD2	TGTGCCAGCAGTCCGACCCCAGGACTAGCGGGAGAGCAGTTCTTC	CASSPTPGLAGEQFF
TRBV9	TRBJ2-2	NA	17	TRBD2	TGTGCCAGCAGCCAATTAGGACTAGCGGACCTCACCGGGGAGCTGTTTTTT	CASSQLGLADLTGELFF
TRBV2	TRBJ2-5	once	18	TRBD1	TGTGCCAGCAGTGGTGGACAGGGAAGGATGTCTAACTGGGAGACCCAGTACTTC	CASSGGQGRMSNWETQYF
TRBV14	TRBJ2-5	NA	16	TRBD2	TGTGCCAGCAGCCAAGGTCTTCGGGCGGGAGAAGAGACCCAGTACTTC	CASSQGLRAGEETQYF
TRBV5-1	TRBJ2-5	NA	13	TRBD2	TGCGCCAGCAGCTTAAGCGGGACAGAGACCCAGTACTTC	CASSLSGTETQYF
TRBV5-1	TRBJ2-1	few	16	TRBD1	TGCGCCAGCAGCTTGGTCGGCAGGGGGCTATTAGATGAGCAGTTCTTC	CASSLVGRGLLDEQFF
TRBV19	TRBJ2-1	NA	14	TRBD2	TGTGCCAGTACCTTTAGCGGGAACTACAATGAGCAGTTCTTC	CASTFSGNYNEQFF
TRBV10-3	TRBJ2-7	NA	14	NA	TGTGCCATCAGTGAGGCTAGCGTATCTATCGAGCAGTACTTC	CAISEASVSIEQYF